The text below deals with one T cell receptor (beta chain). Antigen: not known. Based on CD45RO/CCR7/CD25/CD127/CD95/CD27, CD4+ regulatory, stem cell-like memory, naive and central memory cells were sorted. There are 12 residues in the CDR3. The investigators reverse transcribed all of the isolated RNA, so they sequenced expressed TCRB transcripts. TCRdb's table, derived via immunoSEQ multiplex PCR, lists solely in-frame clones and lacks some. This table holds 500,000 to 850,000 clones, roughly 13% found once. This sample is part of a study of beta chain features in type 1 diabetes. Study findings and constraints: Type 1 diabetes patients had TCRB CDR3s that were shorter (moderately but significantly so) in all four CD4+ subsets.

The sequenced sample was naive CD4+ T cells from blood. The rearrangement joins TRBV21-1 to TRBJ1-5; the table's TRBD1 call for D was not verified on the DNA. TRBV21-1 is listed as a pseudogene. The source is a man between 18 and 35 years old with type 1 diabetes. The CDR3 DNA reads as TGTGCCAGCAGCAAAGCCCAGCAGCCCCAGCATTTT. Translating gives CASSKAQQPQHF.